This T cell receptor beta chain was documented in a study of OX40 agonist ivuxolimab in advanced cancers. Points from the study as a whole: Clonal expansion was among the lowest in partial responders at 0.1-3.0 mg/kg, especially CD8+. Average numbers of expanded clones were greater in CD8+ T cells than in CD4+. The antigens recognized by the expanded peripheral T cells, that is their antigen specificity, were not determined.

Systemic immunosuppression or a history of autoimmune disease excluded patients. The assay was immunoSEQ multiplex PCR, and TCRdb's table has in-frame clones only and misses some. The sample yields tens of thousands of clones, 70% to 90% seen once. A word on this clone: The antigen remains unidentified.

Specimen: CD4+ or CD8+ T cells sorted from blood, collected in a trial of the OX40 agonist ivuxolimab. The sequence derives from an adult with an advanced solid tumor such as melanoma, head and neck, liver or kidney cancer.

CDR3 amino acids: CASSPLPLAGVGDEQFF. CDR3 DNA sequence: TGTGCCAGCAGCCCCCTGCCTCTAGCGGGAGTTGGGGATGAGCAGTTCTTC. This chain uses TRBV7-3 with TRBJ2-1; 10 positions agree with TRBD2. The CDR3 is 17 amino acids. J gave up 8 bases and V 5 bases, and 15 bases lay outside the gene matches. The germline V gene has CDR1 SGHTA and CDR2 FQGTGA.